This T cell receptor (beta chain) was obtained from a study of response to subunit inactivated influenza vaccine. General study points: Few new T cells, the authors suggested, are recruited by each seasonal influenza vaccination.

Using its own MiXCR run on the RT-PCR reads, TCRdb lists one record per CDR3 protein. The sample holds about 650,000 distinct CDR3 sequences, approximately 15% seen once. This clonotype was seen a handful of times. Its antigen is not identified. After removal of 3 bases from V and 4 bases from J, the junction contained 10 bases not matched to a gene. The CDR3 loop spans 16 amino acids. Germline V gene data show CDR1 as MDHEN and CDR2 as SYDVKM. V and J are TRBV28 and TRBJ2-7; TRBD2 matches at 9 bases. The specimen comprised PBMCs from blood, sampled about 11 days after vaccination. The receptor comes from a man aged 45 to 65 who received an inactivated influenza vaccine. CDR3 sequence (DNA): TGTGCCAGCAGTTTCGTGACTAGCGGCCCATTTTACGAGCAGTACTTC. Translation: CASSFVTSGPFYEQYF.